The source of this T cell receptor beta chain is a study of T cell responses to AZD1222 COVID-19 vaccine. Study findings and constraints: A rise in Spike-specific TCR breadth and depth followed two AZD1222 doses. In a largely white British group with more females than males, clonal diversity was possibly underestimated. Repertoires were sampled only after the peak T cell response.

Method: immunoSEQ multiplex PCR; TCRdb's copy keeps in-frame clones and lacks some. The repertoire has 80,000 to 100,000 clones, about 88% of them found once; the top ten carry approximately 5%. A note on this clone: The antigen remains unidentified. The sample carries other DNA sequences with the same CDR3.

Researchers grouped second doses given at about 4 or about 12 weeks into one pool. The sample was peripheral blood, taken 28 days after the second AZD1222 dose. The receptor was derived from an adult who received the AZD1222 COVID-19 vaccine.

CDR3 DNA sequence: TGTGCCAGTAGTATAGATCGAGGAAGGAATCAGCCCCAGCATTTT. Protein: CASSIDRGRNQPQHF. The V call is TRBV19, the J call TRBJ1-5, with D uncertain. The CDR3 extends over 15 amino acids. V lost 0 bases and J 4 bases, leaving 10 bases between the germline ends. Germline-derived CDR1 and CDR2 are LNHDA and SQIVND (reference sequence).